This section outlines one T cell receptor (beta chain) sequence together with its context. The RNA input was about 0.5 to 1 ug, and it was reverse transcribed with random hexamers. TCRdb re-called the immunoSEQ multiplex PCR reads through MiXCR, storing one row per CDR3 protein. Among about 71,000 distinct CDR3 sequences listed, just over 95% were seen once. The sample is drawn from a study of CD8 T cells in Susac syndrome. There are 14 residues in the CDR3. The J segment lost 9 bases and the V segment lost 3 bases, leaving 6 bases of the junction unmatched. Germline CDR1 is MDHEN and CDR2 is SYDVKM. The receptor's source is a human donor with multiple sclerosis. V is TRBV28 and J is TRBJ2-1; 9 bases agree with TRBD2. The specimen was CD4+ T cells from PBMCs. The CDR3 region has the DNA TGTGCCAGCAGTTTCGCGGGGGGGCCGCGTGAGCAGTTCTTC. It codes for CASSFAGGPREQFF. The variable domain in full, completed from reference TRBV28 and TRBJ2-1, reads DVKVTQSSRYLVKRTGEKVFLECVQDMDHENMFWYRQDPGLGLRLIYFSYDVKMKEKGDIPEGYSVSREKKERFSLILESASTNQTSMYLCASSFAGGPREQFFGPGTRLTVL.